The 15 T cell receptor beta chains below come from one sample, sequenced in a study of shared clonotypes between healthy human individuals (dated by TCRdb to about 2020). The library was built by means of the immunoSEQ multiplex PCR assay. TCRdb provides this immuneACCESS table in a form limited to in-frame rearrangements. Some clones are lacking; in checked studies, under half of them reflect an unresolved V gene, and why the rest are absent is not known. The sample yields 1,500,000 or so clones; approximately 98.5% were counted once. In total, the top ten clones hold under 0.45% of the sample. Sequenced input: naive CD4+ T cells sorted from blood. According to the study, the label for this sample's cell subset or site signals: CD45RA+ positively selected. The origin of the receptors is a man aged 30 to 45 in good health.

CDR3 amino acids: CASSATTSGGYTF. CDR3 in DNA: TGTGCCAGCAGCGCAACTACGTCCGGAGGCTACACCTTC. This chain uses TRBV9 with TRBJ1-2; D remains ambiguous. The CDR3 consists of 13 residues. The V end was cut by 3 bases, the J end by 8 bases, with 14 bases between. Germline V gene lookup returns CDR1 SGDLS and CDR2 YYNGEE.

V gene TRBV27 combines with J gene TRBJ2-5, with 7 bases that match TRBD2. From germline, CDR1 is MNHEY and CDR2 SMNVEV (reference sequence). Trimming removed 3 bases from V and 7 bases from J; junction bases left unmatched: 11. The CDR3 contains 15 residues. The CDR3 DNA is TGTGCCAGCAGTTTCCCGGGTGGGCGGGAGATGACCCAGTACTTC. Translated, it gives CASSFPGGREMTQYF.

The chain employs TRBV5-1 and TRBJ2-5; perhaps TRBD2 as D (5 bases). Trimming stripped 4 bases from V and 3 bases from J, with 10 bases between. The CDR3 sequence is 13 residues long. Looked up from germline, CDR1 is SGHRS and CDR2 is YFSETQ. The CDR3 DNA reads as TGCGCCAGCAGCAAGGGAGTTGAAGAGACCCAGTACTTC. As protein: CASSKGVEETQYF.

This clone is a singleton in its sample. The rearrangement links TRBV28 to TRBJ2-5; D is ambiguous. Trimming removed 6 bases at V and 5 bases at J, with 10 bases between. Per germline, CDR1 MDHEN and CDR2 SYDVKM. The CDR3 sequence is 12 residues long. The CDR3 protein is CASSTPTETQYF. CDR3 sequence (DNA): TGTGCCAGCAGCACCCCTACGGAGACCCAGTACTTC.

This rearrangement joins TRBV5-5 to TRBJ1-2, with D possibly matching TRBD1 (6 bases). This CDR3 comprises 15 residues. Germline values: CDR1 SGHKS, CDR2 YYEKEE (reference sequence). V was cut by 0 bases and J by 4 bases, with 13 bases left in between. CDR3 DNA sequence: TGTGCCAGCAGCTTGGACCCACAGGGCTTCTATGGCTACACCTTC. Its protein product is CASSLDPQGFYGYTF.

This sequence joins TRBV19 and TRBJ2-2; no reliable D call. The CDR3 consists of 14 residues. Trimming shortened V by 8 bases and J by 5 bases, and 15 bases separated the two germline ends. Germline V gene sequence: CDR1 LNHDA, CDR2 SQIVND (reference sequence). CDR3 amino acids: CASHSFGWTGELFF. The CDR3 DNA reads TGTGCCAGTCATAGTTTTGGTTGGACCGGGGAGCTGTTTTTT. The full variable domain, with the rest looked up from reference TRBV19 and TRBJ2-2, is DGGITQSPKYLFRKEGQNVTLSCEQNLNHDAMYWYRQDPGQGLRLIYYSQIVNDFQKGDIAEGYSVSREKKESFPLTVTSAQKNPTAFYLCASHSFGWTGELFFGEGSRLTVL.

The chain uses TRBV7-6 and TRBJ2-3; 13 nucleotides match TRBD2. V dropped 1 base and J dropped 5; count of bases not matched to a gene: 0. In germline, CDR1 is SGHVS, CDR2 FNYEAQ. The CDR3 loop spans 15 amino acids. Here the CDR3 reads CASSLGLAGGDTQYF. As DNA, the CDR3 is TGTGCCAGCAGCTTAGGACTAGCGGGAGGAGATACGCAGTATTTT. The full variable domain, its missing parts supplied by reference TRBV7-6 and TRBJ2-3, is GAGVSQSPRYKVTKRGQDVALRCDPISGHVSLYWYRQALGQGPEFLTYFNYEAQQDKSGLPNDRFSAERPEGSISTLTIQRTEQRDSAMYRCASSLGLAGGDTQYFGPGTRLTVL.

Here the CDR3 DNA reads TGTGCCGCATCGCGTTCCGGAGGAACCCAGTACTTC. Protein sequence: CAASRSGGTQYF. This chain links TRBV10-3 with TRBJ2-5; possibly TRBD2 for D (5 bases). The CDR3 covers 12 residues. Trimming cost V 11 bases and J 8 bases, with 18 bases left between them. The V gene's germline CDR1 is ENHRY and CDR2 SYGVKD.

The V and J genes are TRBV5-4 and TRBJ1-3; 10 nucleotides agree with TRBD1. The V segment lost 3 bases and the J segment 4 bases; nucleotides outside the gene matches: 10. This CDR3 region has 17 residues. Per the germline V gene, CDR1 is SGHNT and CDR2 is YYREEE (reference sequence). CDR3 amino acids: CASSSKMTGGQGNTIYF. Written as DNA, the CDR3 is TGTGCCAGCAGCTCCAAAATGACAGGGGGCCAAGGAAACACCATATATTTT.

This chain connects TRBV11-2 to TRBJ2-1; maybe TRBD2 (5 bases). Trimming stripped 6 bases from V and 8 bases from J, with 29 bases between. This CDR3 is built from 18 residues. Per the germline V gene, CDR1 is SGHAT and CDR2 is FQNNGV. The CDR3, as DNA: TGTGCCAGCAGTTTCCCGGGCAGTCAAGATGCTAGAGCGGATGAGCAGTTCTTC. Amino acid sequence: CASSFPGSQDARADEQFF.

This sequence joins TRBV7-3 and TRBJ2-2; D remains ambiguous. With 4 bases removed from V and 6 bases from J, the gap between germline ends came to 9 bases. In germline, CDR1 is SGHTA, CDR2 FQGTGA. CDR3 length: 13 amino acids. The DNA of the CDR3 is TGTGCCAGCAGCTCCCGGTTAGCCGGGGAGCTGTTTTTT. It yields the protein CASSSRLAGELFF.

This clone was detected only once. The rearrangement joins TRBV6-6 to TRBJ2-3; TRBD2 matches at 11 bases. CDR3 length: 15 residues. The trim removed 10 bases at V and 4 bases at J, leaving 10 bases unmatched. Germline-derived CDR1 and CDR2 are MNHNY and SVGAGI (reference sequence). CDR3 in amino acids: CATVIAGGPADTQYF. CDR3 DNA sequence: TGTGCCACTGTAATAGCGGGAGGGCCCGCAGATACGCAGTATTTT.

This sequence joins TRBV15 and TRBJ2-1; the D is unclear. Germline V gene sequence: CDR1 LNHNV, CDR2 YYDKDF (reference sequence). This CDR3 spans 13 amino acids. The V end lost 5 bases, the J end lost 10 bases, and 15 bases lay between the germline ends. The CDR3 is CATSLRAGGEQFF. DNA for the CDR3: TGTGCCACCAGCCTTCGAGCCGGTGGCGAGCAGTTCTTC. The entire variable domain, with the rest obtained from reference TRBV15 and TRBJ2-1, is as follows: DAMVIQNPRYQVTQFGKPVTLSCSQTLNHNVMYWYQQKSSQAPKLLFHYYDKDFNNEADTPDNFQSRRPNTSFCFLDIRSPGLGDTAMYLCATSLRAGGEQFFGPGTRLTVL.

The genes are TRBV28 and TRBJ2-7, with D unresolved. The CDR3 contains 13 residues. V lost 5 bases and J 7 bases, leaving 15 bases between the germline ends. The germline V gene has CDR1 MDHEN and CDR2 SYDVKM. The CDR3 DNA is TGTGCCAGCAGTCCCGGACCCCACCGGGAGCAGTACTTC. It translates to CASSPGPHREQYF.

The chain joins TRBV19 to TRBJ1-1, with TRBD1 matching 9 bases. The CDR3 consists of 13 residues. Germline V gene lookup returns CDR1 LNHDA and CDR2 SQIVND (reference sequence). The ends lost 3 bases at V and 4 bases at J; junction bases unmatched: 0. CDR3 region: CASSMDRGTEAFF. CDR3 bases: TGTGCCAGTAGTATGGACAGGGGCACTGAAGCTTTCTTT.